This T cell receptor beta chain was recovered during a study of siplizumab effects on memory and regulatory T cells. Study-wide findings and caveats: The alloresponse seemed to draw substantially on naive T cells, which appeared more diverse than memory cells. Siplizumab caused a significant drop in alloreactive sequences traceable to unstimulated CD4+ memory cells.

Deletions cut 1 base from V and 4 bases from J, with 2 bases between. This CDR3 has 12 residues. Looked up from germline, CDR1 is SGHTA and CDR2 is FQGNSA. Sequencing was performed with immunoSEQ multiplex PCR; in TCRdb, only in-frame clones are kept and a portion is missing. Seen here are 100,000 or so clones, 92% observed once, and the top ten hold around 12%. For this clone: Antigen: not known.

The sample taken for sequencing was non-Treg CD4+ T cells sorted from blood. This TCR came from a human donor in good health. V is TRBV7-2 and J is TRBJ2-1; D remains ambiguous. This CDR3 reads CASSLVYNEQFF. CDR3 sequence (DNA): TGTGCCAGCAGCTTAGTGTACAATGAGCAGTTCTTC.